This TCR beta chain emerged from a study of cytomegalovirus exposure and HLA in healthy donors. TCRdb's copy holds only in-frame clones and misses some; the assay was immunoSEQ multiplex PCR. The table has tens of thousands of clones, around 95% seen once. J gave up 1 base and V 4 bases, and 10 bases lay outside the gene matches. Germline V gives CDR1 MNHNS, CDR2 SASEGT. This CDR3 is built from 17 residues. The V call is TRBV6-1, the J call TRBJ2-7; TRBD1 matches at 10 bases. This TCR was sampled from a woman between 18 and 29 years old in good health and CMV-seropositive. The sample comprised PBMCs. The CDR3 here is CASSAEPGQGSSYEQYF. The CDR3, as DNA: TGTGCCAGCAGTGCAGAACCGGGACAGGGGAGTTCCTACGAGCAGTACTTC.